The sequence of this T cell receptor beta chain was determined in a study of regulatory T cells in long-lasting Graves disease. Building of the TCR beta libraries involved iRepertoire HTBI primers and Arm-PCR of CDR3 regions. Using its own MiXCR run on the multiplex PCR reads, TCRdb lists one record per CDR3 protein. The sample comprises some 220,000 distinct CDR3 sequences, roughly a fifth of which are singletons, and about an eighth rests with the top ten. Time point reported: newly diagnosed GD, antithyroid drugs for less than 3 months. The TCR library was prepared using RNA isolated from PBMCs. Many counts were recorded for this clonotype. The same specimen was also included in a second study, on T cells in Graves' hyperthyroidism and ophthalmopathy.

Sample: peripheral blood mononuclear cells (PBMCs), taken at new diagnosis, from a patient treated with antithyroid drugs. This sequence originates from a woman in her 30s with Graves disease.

In DNA form, the CDR3 reads TGTGCCAGCAAGCGGTATAGCAATCAGCCCCAGCATTTT. It yields the protein CASKRYSNQPQHF. This chain connects TRBV2 to TRBJ1-5; D gene uncertain. V lost 7 bases, J lost 0 bases, and 7 bases lay in between. Germline loops: CDR1 SNHLY, CDR2 FYNNEI. The CDR3 sequence is 13 residues long.